Described below is a single TCR beta chain sequence and its context. Its antigen is as yet unknown. These data are taken from a study of metastatic and nonmetastatic thyroid tumors. Across the study: The study looked at repertoires side by side in blood and in tumor or nodule tissue from malignant and benign thyroid patients.

CDR3 length: 13 residues. The germline V gene has CDR1 SGDLS and CDR2 YYNGEE. The V and J ends lost 7 bases and 6 bases, in that order; junction bases with no gene match: 6. Authors' processing steps: A papillary thyroid cancer distant-metastasis classifier was built from CDR3 differences across clinicopathological groups. TCRdb reassembled clones from the PCR reads with MiXCR. What appears here as the V and J calls and clone size reflects TCRdb's work, not the paper's. The sample lists around 61,000 clones, almost 30% occurring once. Study outcomes and limitations: Malignant tumors reportedly showed significantly higher TCR beta diversity than benign nodules in both blood and tumor.

Each patient went into thyroid surgery without having received any treatment. The source is a female donor with papillary thyroid cancer or a benign thyroid nodule (not recorded which). Some clones in this sample may be carry-over from other donors' samples. The chain combines TRBV9 with TRBJ1-2, with 10 bases fitting TRBD1. Sequenced: blood. DNA for the CDR3: TGTGCCAGCTCCCGGACAGGGGGTCATGGCTACACCTTC. Translating gives CASSRTGGHGYTF.